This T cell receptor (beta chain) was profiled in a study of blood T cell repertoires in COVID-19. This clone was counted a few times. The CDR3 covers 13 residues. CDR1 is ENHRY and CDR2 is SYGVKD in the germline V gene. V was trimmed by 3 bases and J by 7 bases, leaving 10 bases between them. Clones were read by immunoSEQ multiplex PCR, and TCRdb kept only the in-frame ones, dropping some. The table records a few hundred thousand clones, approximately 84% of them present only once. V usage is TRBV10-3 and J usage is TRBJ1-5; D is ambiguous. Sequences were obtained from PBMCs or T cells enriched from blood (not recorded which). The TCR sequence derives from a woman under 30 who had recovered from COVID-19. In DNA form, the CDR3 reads TGTGCCATCAGTGAAGAAGGAGAGCAGCCCCAGCATTTT. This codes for CAISEEGEQPQHF.